A selection of T cell receptor beta chains follows, all from one sample in a study of blood T cell repertoires in COVID-19. Only in-frame clones appear in the TCRdb table, and some are missing; sequencing was by immunoSEQ multiplex PCR. The sample contains roughly 250,000 clones, more than 65% of which appear only once. Sequencing input: peripheral blood. Every receptor here comes from a woman aged 35 to 49 with active or convalescent COVID-19. CDR3s include the opening cysteine and the closing phenylalanine or tryptophan. D genes are given only for firm matches. Some rows have no size entry. The others give once, few or many, or a class for an expanded clone.

>-|TRBV27|17|-|TRBJ2-3
TGTGCCAGCAGTTCGCCTCTAAGACAGACCAGCACAGATACGCAGTATTTT
CASSSPLRQTSTDTQYF
>-|TRBV5-1|11|-|TRBJ1-2
TGCGCCAGCGGGGACATGTATGGCTACACCTTC
CASGDMYGYTF
>TRBD1|TRBV7-9|14|-|TRBJ1-1
TGTGCCAGCAGCTCACCGGGACAGGGTGTCGGAGCTTTCTTT
CASSSPGQGVGAFF
>-|TRBV5-3|14|-|TRBJ1-2
TGTGCCAGAAGCCTCTTTGGACACGACTATGGCTACACCTTC
CARSLFGHDYGYTF
>-|TRBV27|14|-|TRBJ1-5
TGTGCCAGCAGTTTTTACCAGGGAAATCAGCCCCAGCATTTT
CASSFYQGNQPQHF
>TRBD1|TRBV6-5|14|-|TRBJ1-1
TGTGCCAGCAGGTCAGGGACAGGAAACACTGAAGCTTTCTTT
CASRSGTGNTEAFF
>-|TRBV2|14|-|TRBJ2-5
TGTGCCAGCAGTGAACGTTGGGAGGATGGGACCCAGTACTTC
CASSERWEDGTQYF
>-|TRBV6-1|13|-|TRBJ1-1
TGTGCCAGCAGTGAAGGGAGGAGCACTGAAGCTTTCTTT
CASSEGRSTEAFF
>-|TRBV7-2|16|-|TRBJ2-4
TGTGCCAGCAGCCGGCGCACGGGAGCAGCCAAAAACATTCAGTACTTC
CASSRRTGAAKNIQYF
>-|TRBV30|14|-|TRBJ1-6
TGTGCCTGGAGCGTCCCGGGAGCGAATTCACCCCTCCACTTT
CAWSVPGANSPLHF
>-|TRBV12-3/TRBV12-4|13|-|TRBJ2-5
TGTGCCAGCAACGGGCAGGGGTTGAGTACCCAGTACTTC
CASNGQGLSTQYF
>-|TRBV7-3|14|once|TRBJ2-3
TGTGCCAGCAGCCTGGGGACTAGCACAGATACGCAGTATTTT
CASSLGTSTDTQYF
>-|TRBV12-3/TRBV12-4|12|-|TRBJ1-2
TGTGCCAGCAGTCTTACGTGGGCTGGCTACACCTTC
CASSLTWAGYTF
>TRBD1|TRBV19|15|once|TRBJ1-5
TGTGCCAGTAGGTCACCGGGACAGCACAATCAGCCCCAGCATTTT
CASRSPGQHNQPQHF
>-|TRBV7-5|12|-|TRBJ1-3
TGTGTCATCTTCCGCTCTGGAAACACCATATATTTT
CVIFRSGNTIYF
>-|TRBV10-3|16|-|TRBJ2-2
TGTGCCATCAGTGGGGCCCAGACAGTTTACACCGGGGAGCTGTTTTTT
CAISGAQTVYTGELFF
>TRBD1|TRBV9|16|-|TRBJ1-3
TGTGCCAGCAGCGCTCATATGACAGGGTCTGGAAACACCATATATTTT
CASSAHMTGSGNTIYF
>-|TRBV30|15|-|TRBJ1-5
TGTGCCTGGAGTGTGGGTCAGGGGTGGAATCAGCCCCAGCATTTT
CAWSVGQGWNQPQHF
>TRBD2|TRBV7-2|14|-|TRBJ2-7
TGTGCCAGCAGCCCCGGGACTAGGTTATACGAGCAGTACTTC
CASSPGTRLYEQYF
>-|TRBV4-1|13|-|TRBJ1-2
TGCGCCAGCAGCCAAGCCATTAACTATGGCTACACCTTC
CASSQAINYGYTF
>-|TRBV19|15|-|TRBJ1-6
TGTGCCAGTAGTCGAAGACAGGCCTGGGATTCACCCCTCCACTTT
CASSRRQAWDSPLHF
>-|TRBV9|14|-|TRBJ1-1
TGTGCCAGCAGCGTAACAGGGCTAAATGGTGAAGCTTTCTTT
CASSVTGLNGEAFF
>TRBD1|TRBV6-1|16|-|TRBJ1-3
TGTGCCAGCAGTGGGGGACAGGGCCTCTATGGAAACACCATATATTTT
CASSGGQGLYGNTIYF
>TRBD2|TRBV5-5|16|-|TRBJ2-1
TGTGCCAGCAGCTCCCTCGGGGGGAAGCTCTACAATGAGCAGTTCTTC
CASSSLGGKLYNEQFF
>-|TRBV27|15|few|TRBJ1-2
TGTGCCAGCAGCCCACAGGGAGGGTGGAACTATGGCTACACCTTC
CASSPQGGWNYGYTF
>-|TRBV28|12|-|TRBJ1-2
TGTGCCAGCAGTTTATTCAGTTATGGCTACACCTTC
CASSLFSYGYTF
>TRBD1|TRBV27|15|once|TRBJ1-1
TGTGCCAGCAGTTTATGGGACAGTAAGAACACTGAAGCTTTCTTT
CASSLWDSKNTEAFF
>-|TRBV2|17|-|TRBJ1-5
TGTGCCAGCAGTGAATTTTTCACGCAACCCCAGGGCCAGCCCCAGCATTTT
CASSEFFTQPQGQPQHF
>-|TRBV10-1|13|-|TRBJ2-2
TGCGCCAGCAGTGATTCGGGGTCTGGGGAGCTGTTTTTT
CASSDSGSGELFF
>TRBD1|TRBV7-2|12|few|TRBJ1-4
TGTGCCAGCAGCCGGGACAGCGAAAAACTGTTTTTT
CASSRDSEKLFF
>TRBD2|TRBV15|15|-|TRBJ2-3
TGTGCCACCAGCAGGGAACTAGCGGGGGTTGATACGCAGTATTTT
CATSRELAGVDTQYF
>-|TRBV18|15|once|TRBJ1-2
TGTGCCAGCTCTCCTCCGGGAGGGCTTAACTATGGCTACACCTTC
CASSPPGGLNYGYTF
>TRBD1|TRBV5-5|15|-|TRBJ2-5
TGTGCCAGCAGCTTGGGGGTGACAGGGCTGGAGACCCAGTACTTC
CASSLGVTGLETQYF
>TRBD1|TRBV7-2|15|-|TRBJ1-2
TGTGCCAGCAGCAGAGGGACAGGGGCGAACTATGGCTACACCTTC
CASSRGTGANYGYTF
>-|TRBV10-3|16|-|TRBJ1-5
TGTGCCATCAGTGAAGTCTTGTCCCTAAGCAATCAGCCCCAGCATTTT
CAISEVLSLSNQPQHF
>-|TRBV4-1|13|-|TRBJ1-3
TGCGCCAGCAGCCAAGATCCAGCGCGCACCATATATTTT
CASSQDPARTIYF
>-|TRBV6-5|15|-|TRBJ2-2
TGTGCCAGCAGTCCCGGACAGCTGAACACCGGGGAGCTGTTTTTT
CASSPGQLNTGELFF
>-|TRBV4-2|16|-|TRBJ2-2
TGTGCCAGCAGCCTAAGGTCCCCAGGGCAGGCCGGGGAGCTGTTTTTT
CASSLRSPGQAGELFF
>-|TRBV19|15|-|TRBJ1-5
TGTGCCAGTAGTATAGATGCGGGGGGTTTCCAGCCCCAGCATTTT
CASSIDAGGFQPQHF
>TRBD2|TRBV7-8|16|few|TRBJ2-1
TGTGCCAGCAGCGTTGTCACTAGCGGGAGTTACAATGAGCAGTTCTTC
CASSVVTSGSYNEQFF
>-|TRBV18|13|few|TRBJ1-1
TGTGCCAGCTCACCAGGGGCGAACACTGAAGCTTTCTTT
CASSPGANTEAFF
>-|TRBV5-6|15|-|TRBJ1-2
TGTGCCAGCAGCCCACCGGTTGCGCGGGCGGCTGGCTACACCTTC
CASSPPVARAAGYTF
>TRBD1|TRBV9|14|-|TRBJ1-2
TGTGCCAGCAGCGCCCGGGACAGGGTCTATGGCTACACCTTC
CASSARDRVYGYTF
>-|TRBV20-1|11|few|TRBJ2-1
TGCAGTGCTAGGCGAAACAATGAGCAGTTCTTC
CSARRNNEQFF
>-|TRBV19|15|-|TRBJ1-5
TGTGCCAGTAGTCCCGGACACAATAGCAATCAGCCCCAGCATTTT
CASSPGHNSNQPQHF
>-|TRBV29-1|13|-|TRBJ2-3
TGCAGCGGGATGGGGGGGCCCACAGATACGCAGTATTTT
CSGMGGPTDTQYF
>TRBD1|TRBV6-1|14|-|TRBJ1-2
TGTGCCAGCAGTGAACTAGGGACAGCGGCTGGCTACACCTTC
CASSELGTAAGYTF
>TRBD1|TRBV5-1|13|-|TRBJ2-7
TGCGCCAGCAGCGGGGGACAGTTCTACGAGCAGTACTTC
CASSGGQFYEQYF
>-|TRBV6-6|13|-|TRBJ2-5
TGTGCCACACAGTCCGGAGGAGGGGAGACCCAGTACTTC
CATQSGGGETQYF
>-|TRBV11-2|14|-|TRBJ2-1
TGTGCCAGCAGCTTAGTCGGGGGCTACAATGAGCAGTTCTTC
CASSLVGGYNEQFF
>TRBD2|TRBV7-9|17|-|TRBJ2-5
TGTGCCAGCAGCTTCCTGCTAGCGGGGGGTTTCCAAGAGACCCAGTACTTC
CASSFLLAGGFQETQYF
>TRBD1|TRBV2|14|once|TRBJ1-3
TGTGCCAGCAGGACAGGGGCTCCTGGAAACACCATATATTTT
CASRTGAPGNTIYF
>TRBD1|TRBV15|15|-|TRBJ1-4
TGTGCCACCAGCAGCTTGGGACAGAAGAATGAAAAACTGTTTTTT
CATSSLGQKNEKLFF
>TRBD2|TRBV28|15|few|TRBJ2-7
TGTGCCAGCAGTTCATTCGCGGGAGGGATGTACGAGCAGTACTTC
CASSSFAGGMYEQYF
>-|TRBV3-1/TRBV3-2|14|-|TRBJ1-6
TGTGCCAGCAGCCAAGTACAGGGTCGGTCACCCCTCCACTTT
CASSQVQGRSPLHF
>-|TRBV19|14|-|TRBJ2-3
TGTGCCAGTACCCTCGGGGGTAGCACAGATACGCAGTATTTT
CASTLGGSTDTQYF
>-|TRBV18|16|-|TRBJ1-5
TGTGCCAGCTCACCACTGTCCACGGGGAGCAATCAGCCCCAGCATTTT
CASSPLSTGSNQPQHF